This TCR beta chain was captured in a study of shared clonotypes between healthy human individuals. On this clone: Antigen specificity is unknown.

The V gene's germline CDR1 is SQVTM and CDR2 ANQGSEA. The V end lost 3 bases, the J end lost 1 base, and 13 bases lay between the germline ends. The CDR3 consists of 14 residues. The naive CD8 fraction comprised CD45RO-negative cells positively selected for CCR7 and excluded terminally differentiated effector memory CD45RA+ cells. Repertoires were generated with immunoSEQ multiplex PCR, while TCRdb's copy carries only in-frame clones and drops some. This sample has 750,000 to 1,000,000 clones, with 92% found just once. The study, taken as a whole, reports: Clonotypes shared by all four donors outscored non-shared clonotypes in generation probability. The study found roughly 5% of naive CD4 clonotypes shared across a few donors.

The chain links TRBV29-1 to TRBJ2-7; D tentatively fits TRBD1 or TRBD2 (5 bases each). The sequencing input was naive CD8+ T cells sorted from blood. This sequence originates from a man aged 25 to 40 in good health. The CDR3 bases are TGCAGCGTTGATGGGACCGACGATTCCTACGAGCAGTACTTC. The encoded protein is CSVDGTDDSYEQYF.